The 20 T cell receptor beta chains in this list originate from one sample, sequenced in a study of T-cell reconstitution after alpha-beta-depleted transplantation in children. This sample's TCRbeta library carried unique molecular identifier barcodes. TCRdb reprocessed the PCR reads with MiXCR, giving one entry per CDR3 protein. The sample includes about 460,000 distinct CDR3 sequences, about 10% of them seen just once. Sequencing used PBMCs, mostly from graft donor cells, obtained 180 days after TCRalphabeta/CD19-depleted stem cell transplant. These receptors were taken from a female patient aged 2 to 10 who had a stem cell transplant for aplastic anemia, so the T cells may come from the graft donor.

This clonotype was seen more than once but under ten times. V and J are TRBV7-8 and TRBJ1-1; 7 bases are shared with TRBD1. Germline CDR1 reads SGHVS; CDR2 reads FQNEAQ. The CDR3 totals 17 residues. The junction had 15 bases not matched to a gene; V was cut back by 5 bases and J by 3 bases. As DNA, the CDR3 is TGTGCCAGCAGCGCGGAAGACAGGGCGTCCTCGGACACTGAAGCTTTCTTT. The encoded protein is CASSAEDRASSDTEAFF.

This clonotype was recorded a few times. V is TRBV6-5 and J is TRBJ2-3; a weak D match, TRBD2 (6 bases). The V and J ends lost 4 bases and 3 bases respectively, with 14 bases between them. The CDR3 contains 15 residues. The germline V gene has CDR1 MNHEY and CDR2 SVGAGI. Here the CDR3 DNA reads TGTGCCAGCAGTTCACGGCCGGCGGGAACAGATACGCAGTATTTT. Encoded protein: CASSSRPAGTDTQYF.

V usage is TRBV6-2 or TRBV6-3 and J usage is TRBJ2-6; D uncertain. The V gene's germline CDR1 is MNHEY and CDR2 SVGEGT. The CDR3 spans 15 residues. Between the trimmed V and J ends, which lost 11 bases and 0 bases, there was a span of 14 bases. The CDR3 nucleotides are TGTGCCGGAAAGGACGCTTCCTCTGGGGCCAACGTCCTGACTTTC. It yields the protein CAGKDASSGANVLTF.

The CDR3 reads CASSDRGGRETQYF. CDR3 in DNA: TGTGCCAGCAGTGACAGGGGAGGGCGAGAGACCCAGTACTTC. This chain joins TRBV25-1 and TRBJ2-5; a weak D match, TRBD2 (7 bases). Germline-derived CDR1 and CDR2 are MGHDK and SYGVNS. Trimming left V 3 bases short and J 4 bases short, with 12 bases between. This CDR3 has 14 residues.

This clonotype was detected ten times or more. The gene calls are TRBV29-1 and TRBJ2-5; D uncertain. This CDR3 contains 12 residues. With 3 bases removed from V and 1 base from J, the gap between germline ends came to 6 bases. The V gene's germline CDR1 is SQVTM and CDR2 ANQGSEA. CDR3 loop: CSVERSQETQYF. For the CDR3, the DNA is TGCAGCGTTGAGCGGAGCCAAGAGACCCAGTACTTC.

The CDR3 sequence is CASSSVPSNEQYV. CDR3 DNA sequence: TGTGCCAGCAGCTCGGTACCCTCGAACGAGCAGTACGTC. V and J are TRBV7-9 and TRBJ2-7, with D unclear. This CDR3 spans 13 amino acids. Germline V gives CDR1 SEHNR, CDR2 FQNEAQ (reference sequence). V was trimmed by 4 bases and J by 5 bases, leaving 12 bases between them.

This clonotype was detected ten times or more. This chain connects TRBV14 to TRBJ1-2, with D unclear. The V end was cut by 1 base, the J end by 3 bases, with 9 bases between. This CDR3 is 14 amino acids long. The germline V gene has CDR1 SGHDN and CDR2 FVKESK. Written as DNA, the CDR3 is TGTGCCAGCAGCCAAGGGATTTTCCACTATGGCTACACCTTC. Translation: CASSQGIFHYGYTF.

This clonotype was observed at least ten times. The chain recombines TRBV5-1 with TRBJ2-7; weak D call: TRBD2 (6 bases). Germline lookup yields CDR1 SGHRS and CDR2 YFSETQ. The V end lost 4 bases, the J end lost 5 bases, and 16 bases lay between the germline ends. This CDR3 has 14 residues. CDR3 in DNA: TGCGCCAGCAGCCCCCCGGGGGATCGGCACGAGCAGTACTTC. As protein: CASSPPGDRHEQYF.

This clonotype occurred a few times. The rearrangement links TRBV20-1 to TRBJ2-2; 10 positions agree with TRBD2. CDR1 DFQATT and CDR2 SNEGSKA come from the germline V gene (reference sequence). J gave up 3 bases and V 0 bases, and 10 bases lay outside the gene matches. This CDR3 contains 18 residues. CDR3 residues: CSARDPAFGLADTGELFF. The CDR3 DNA reads as TGCAGTGCTAGAGATCCTGCCTTCGGACTAGCGGACACCGGGGAGCTGTTTTTT.

There are a few counts of this clonotype. The genes are TRBV25-1 and TRBJ2-7; 8 bases map to TRBD1. V trimming: 4 bases; J trimming: 3 bases; junction bases outside the gene matches: 5. The CDR3 runs to 14 residues. Germline V lookup: CDR1 MGHDK, CDR2 SYGVNS. The CDR3 sequence is CASSADRVSYEQYF. The CDR3 DNA reads TGTGCCAGCAGTGCGGACAGGGTCAGCTACGAGCAGTACTTC.

The V and J genes are TRBV12-3 or TRBV12-4 and TRBJ2-7, with D perhaps TRBD2 (6 bases). Trimming left V 1 base short and J 5 bases short, with 9 bases between. This CDR3 spans 13 amino acids. The CDR3 DNA sequence: TGTGCCAGCAGTTTAGTACTAGCTGACGAGCAGTACTTC. It yields the protein CASSLVLADEQYF.

The chain links TRBV28 to TRBJ1-1; 7 bases map to TRBD1. The V segment lost 3 bases and the J segment 3 bases; nucleotides outside the gene matches: 13. Germline V gene lookup returns CDR1 MDHEN and CDR2 SYDVKM. CDR3 length: 17 residues. In DNA form, the CDR3 reads TGTGCCAGCAGTTTCGGAGGGGGCTACCTGGGGGACACTGAAGCTTTCTTT. Residues: CASSFGGGYLGDTEAFF. Full variable domain (rest looked up from reference TRBV28 and TRBJ1-1): DVKVTQSSRYLVKRTGEKVFLECVQDMDHENMFWYRQDPGLGLRLIYFSYDVKMKEKGDIPEGYSVSREKKERFSLILESASTNQTSMYLCASSFGGGYLGDTEAFFGQGTRLTVV.

The chain has TRBV28 and TRBJ2-5, with D tentatively TRBD1 or TRBD2 (5 bases each). This CDR3 spans 14 amino acids. The germline V gene encodes CDR1 MDHEN and CDR2 SYDVKM. The germline V and J ends were trimmed by 5 bases and 5 bases, with 15 bases remaining between them. The CDR3 loop reads CASSPSGSSETQYF. Written as DNA, the CDR3 is TGTGCCAGCAGTCCGTCAGGGAGCTCGGAGACCCAGTACTTC.

The rearrangement uses TRBV24-1 and TRBJ2-3, with a tentative D call TRBD2 (6 bases). CDR1 is KGHDR and CDR2 is SFDVKD in the germline V gene. Trimming cost V 0 bases and J 3 bases, with 9 bases left between them. The CDR3 spans 15 residues. CDR3: CATSDLSGSTDTQYF. The DNA for the CDR3 is TGTGCCACCAGTGATTTGTCCGGGAGTACAGATACGCAGTATTTT.

This chain uses TRBV12-3 or TRBV12-4 with TRBJ2-1; D perhaps matches TRBD1 (5 bases). The CDR3 loop spans 15 amino acids. V lost 3 bases and J 2 bases, leaving 11 bases between the germline ends. CDR3 sequence: CASSLGLVAYNEQFF. In DNA, the CDR3 is TGTGCCAGCAGTTTGGGGCTAGTTGCCTACAATGAGCAGTTCTTC.

This clonotype was found a few times. The rearrangement joins TRBV6-2 or TRBV6-3 to TRBJ2-1; D is undetermined. With 5 bases removed from V and 1 base from J, the gap between germline ends came to 9 bases. The CDR3 is 14 amino acids. The germline V gene has CDR1 MNHEY and CDR2 SVGEGT. Written as DNA, the CDR3 is TGTGCCAGCAGTCACGACTTGTCCTACAATGAGCAGTTCTTC. This gives the protein CASSHDLSYNEQFF.

The sample holds a few counts of this clonotype. The V and J genes are TRBV20-1 and TRBJ1-5, with D unresolved. This CDR3 is built from 13 residues. V lost 3 bases to trimming and J lost 1 base, with 7 bases between them. Per germline, CDR1 DFQATT and CDR2 SNEGSKA (reference sequence). The CDR3 nucleotides read TGCAGTGCTAGTTATCGGAGCAATCAGCCCCAGCATTTT. Its protein product is CSASYRSNQPQHF.

The V gene is TRBV20-1, the J gene TRBJ2-3; D perhaps matches TRBD2 (6 bases). CDR3 length: 15 amino acids. Germline CDR1 reads DFQATT; CDR2 reads SNEGSKA (reference sequence). The ends were cut back, 4 bases at V and 4 bases at J, with 18 bases in the middle. The CDR3 loop is CSAKMGGGAADTQYF. DNA of the CDR3: TGCAGTGCTAAAATGGGAGGTGGGGCGGCAGATACGCAGTATTTT.

This clonotype was found many times. The CDR3 nucleotides are TGCAGCGTTCGGGACAGCCCCACAGATACGCAGTATTTT. Protein sequence: CSVRDSPTDTQYF. This rearrangement joins TRBV29-1 to TRBJ2-3, with TRBD1 matching 7 bases. The CDR3 is 13 residues long. The V segment lost 5 bases and the J segment 2 bases; nucleotides outside the gene matches: 4. The germline V gene encodes CDR1 SQVTM and CDR2 ANQGSEA.

In nucleotides, the CDR3 is TGCGCCAGCAGCCAAGATCCTGGACAGGGCTATGAGCAGTTCTTC. This codes for CASSQDPGQGYEQFF. This sequence joins TRBV4-1 and TRBJ2-1; 8 positions agree with TRBD1. This CDR3 contains 15 residues. Germline lookup yields CDR1 MGHRA and CDR2 YSYEKL. V was clipped by 0 bases and J by 8 bases; unmatched bases: 6.